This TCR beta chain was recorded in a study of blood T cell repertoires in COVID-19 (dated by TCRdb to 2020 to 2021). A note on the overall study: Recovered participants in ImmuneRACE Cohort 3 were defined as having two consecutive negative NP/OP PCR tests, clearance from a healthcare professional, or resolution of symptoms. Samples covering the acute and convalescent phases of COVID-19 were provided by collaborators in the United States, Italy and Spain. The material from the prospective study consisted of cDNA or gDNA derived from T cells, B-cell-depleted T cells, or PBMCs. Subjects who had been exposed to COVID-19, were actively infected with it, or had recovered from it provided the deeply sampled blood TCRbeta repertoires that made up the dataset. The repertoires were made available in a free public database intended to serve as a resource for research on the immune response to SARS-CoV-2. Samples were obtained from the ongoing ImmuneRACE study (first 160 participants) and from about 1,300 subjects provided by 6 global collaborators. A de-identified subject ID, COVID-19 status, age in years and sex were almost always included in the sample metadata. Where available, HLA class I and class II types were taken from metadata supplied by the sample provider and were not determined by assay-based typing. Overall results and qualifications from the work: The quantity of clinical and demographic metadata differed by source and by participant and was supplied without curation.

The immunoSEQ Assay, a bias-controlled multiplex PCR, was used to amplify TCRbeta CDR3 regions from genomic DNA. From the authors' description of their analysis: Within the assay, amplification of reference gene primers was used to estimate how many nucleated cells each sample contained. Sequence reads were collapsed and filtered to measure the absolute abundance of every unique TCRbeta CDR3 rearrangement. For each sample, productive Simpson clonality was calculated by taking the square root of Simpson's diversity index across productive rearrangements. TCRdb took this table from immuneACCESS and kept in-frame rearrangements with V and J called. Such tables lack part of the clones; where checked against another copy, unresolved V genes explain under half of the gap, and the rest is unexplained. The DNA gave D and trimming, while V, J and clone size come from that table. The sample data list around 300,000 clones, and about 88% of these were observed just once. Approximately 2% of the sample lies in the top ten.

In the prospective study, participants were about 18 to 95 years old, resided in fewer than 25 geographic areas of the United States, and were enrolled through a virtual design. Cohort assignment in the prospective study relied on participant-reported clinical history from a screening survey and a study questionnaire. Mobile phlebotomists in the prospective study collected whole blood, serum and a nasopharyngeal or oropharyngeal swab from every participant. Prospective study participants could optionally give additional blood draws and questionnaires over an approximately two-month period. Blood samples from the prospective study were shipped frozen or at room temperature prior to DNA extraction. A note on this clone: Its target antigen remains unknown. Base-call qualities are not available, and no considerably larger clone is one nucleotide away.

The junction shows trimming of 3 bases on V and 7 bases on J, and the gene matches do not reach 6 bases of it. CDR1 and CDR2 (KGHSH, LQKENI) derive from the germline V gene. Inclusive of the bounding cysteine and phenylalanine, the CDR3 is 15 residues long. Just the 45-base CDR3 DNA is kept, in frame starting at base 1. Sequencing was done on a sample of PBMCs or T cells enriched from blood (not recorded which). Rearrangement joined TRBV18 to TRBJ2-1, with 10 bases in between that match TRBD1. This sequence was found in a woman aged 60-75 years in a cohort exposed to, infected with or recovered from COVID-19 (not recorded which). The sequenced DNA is TGTGCCAGCTCACCGTGGGACAGGGGTATAAATGAGCAGTTCTTC. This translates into CASSPWDRGINEQFF.